The sequence of this TCR beta chain was determined in a study of control samples from healthy donors and cancer patients. TCRdb keeps only in-frame clones here, not all; method: immunoSEQ multiplex PCR. The data show around 140,000 clones, with more than 90% seen just once and about 3% held by the top ten. The CDR3 has 13 amino acids. V was clipped by 3 bases and J by 3 bases, with 5 bases between them. The chain recombines TRBV12-3 or TRBV12-4 with TRBJ1-4; D is undetermined. The receptor was isolated from a man aged 25-40 years in good health. Sequencing was performed on blood. CDR3 residues: CASSFFPNEKLFF. The DNA of the CDR3 is TGTGCCAGCAGTTTTTTCCCTAATGAAAAACTGTTTTTT.